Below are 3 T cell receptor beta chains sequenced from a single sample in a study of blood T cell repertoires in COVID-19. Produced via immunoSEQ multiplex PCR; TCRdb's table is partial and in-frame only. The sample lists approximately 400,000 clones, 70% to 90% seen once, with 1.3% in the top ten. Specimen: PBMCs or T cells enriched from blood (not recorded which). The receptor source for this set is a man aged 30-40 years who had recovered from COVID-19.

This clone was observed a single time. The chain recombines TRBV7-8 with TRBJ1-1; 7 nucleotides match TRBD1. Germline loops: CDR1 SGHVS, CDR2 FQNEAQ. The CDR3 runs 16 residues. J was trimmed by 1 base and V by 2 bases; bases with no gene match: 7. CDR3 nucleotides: TGTGCCAGCAGCTTACCCTTTAACAGGGGGAACACTGAAGCTTTCTTT. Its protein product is CASSLPFNRGNTEAFF.

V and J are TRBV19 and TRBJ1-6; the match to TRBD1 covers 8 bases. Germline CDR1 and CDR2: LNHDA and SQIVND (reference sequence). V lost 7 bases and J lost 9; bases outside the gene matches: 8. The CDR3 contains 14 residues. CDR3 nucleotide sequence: TGTGCCAGTAACCTCGGACAGGGTATTTCACCCCTCCACTTT. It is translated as CASNLGQGISPLHF.

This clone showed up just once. This CDR3 is CASSQGRELAEAFF. In DNA, the CDR3 is TGCGCCAGCAGCCAAGGGAGGGAGTTAGCTGAAGCTTTCTTT. The chain joins TRBV4-3 to TRBJ1-1; D is ambiguous. Germline V gene lookup returns CDR1 LGHNA and CDR2 YSLEER. Trimming stripped 1 base from V and 6 bases from J, with 12 bases between. This CDR3 is 14 amino acids long.